The clone carrying this TCR beta chain appeared a single time. Its antigen remains unknown. Sequencing was done on patients that had shown CD8+CD57+ cell expansion by flow cytometry. None of the patients had been given any therapy when their blood was sampled. These data originate in a study of CD8+CD57+ T cells in acquired aplastic anemia. Background on the study: Mean DNA quantity obtained from sorted CD4+ and CD8+ cells was 2.5 to 4 ug.

Profiling that covered TCR beta VDJ and CDR3 relied on genomic DNA as its template. TCRdb called the reads again in MiXCR, with one record for every CDR3 protein. In the table there are roughly 170,000 distinct CDR3 sequences, 45% to 60% of which are singletons. Study conclusions and caveats: The same twenty-nine CD8+ CDR3 sequences occurred in patients and in controls.

CDR3 length: 18 residues. V lost 9 bases to trimming and J lost 9 bases; unmatched junction nucleotides: 23. Germline CDR1 and CDR2: LNHDA and SQIVND (reference sequence). The sample comprised sorted CD4+, CD8+, or CD8+CD57+ T cells (not recorded which) from PBMCs. The V call is TRBV19, the J call TRBJ1-6; 7 bases align to TRBD1. The TCR originated in a human donor with aplastic anemia. The CDR3 is CARMYRGAPTLVSSPLHF. CDR3 nucleotide sequence: TGTGCCAGAATGTACAGGGGAGCTCCTACCCTTGTTAGTTCACCCCTCCACTTT.